One sample yielded the 27 T cell receptor beta chains listed below, sequenced in a study of T cell responses to AZD1222 COVID-19 vaccine. Profiling relied on immunoSEQ multiplex PCR, and the TCRdb table lists in-frame clones only, not all of them. The sample includes about 84,000 clones, just over 85% of them seen just once. The sequencing used peripheral blood, collected 28 days after the second AZD1222 dose. Receptors were obtained from an adult who received the AZD1222 COVID-19 vaccine.

This chain connects TRBV15 to TRBJ1-3; D remains ambiguous. Germline-derived CDR1 and CDR2 are LNHNV and YYDKDF (reference sequence). Trimming removed 5 bases from V and 0 bases from J, with 2 bases in between. The CDR3 sequence is 12 residues long. CDR3 in DNA: TGTGCCACCAGCGCCTCTGGAAACACCATATATTTT. Translation gives CATSASGNTIYF.

V usage is TRBV5-1 and J usage is TRBJ2-3; weak D call: TRBD2 (6 bases). Germline CDR1 is SGHRS and CDR2 is YFSETQ. With 3 bases removed from V and 1 base from J, the gap between germline ends came to 6 bases. The CDR3 runs 13 residues. The CDR3 region has the DNA TGCGCCAGCAGCTCGGGAGGCACAGATACGCAGTATTTT. Amino acid sequence: CASSSGGTDTQYF.

The J gene is TRBJ1-5, the V gene TRBV3-1 (or the pseudogene TRBV3-2); D call uncertain. Trimming left V 1 base short and J 7 bases short, with 5 bases between. This CDR3 has 12 amino acids. Germline V CDR1 and CDR2: LGHDT, YNNKEL (reference sequence). DNA of the CDR3: TGTGCCAGCAGCCAAGGCGTGCAGCCCCAGCATTTT. It codes for CASSQGVQPQHF.

The CDR3 region is CSVGTAGNTIYF. The DNA for the CDR3 is TGCAGCGTCGGGACAGCTGGAAACACCATATATTTT. The chain has TRBV29-1 and TRBJ1-3, with 7 positions matching TRBD1. CDR1 is SQVTM and CDR2 is ANQGSEA in the germline V gene. J was trimmed by 2 bases and V by 6 bases; bases with no gene match: 1. This CDR3 region has 12 residues. The full variable domain, its missing parts supplied by reference TRBV29-1 and TRBJ1-3, is SAVISQKPSRDICQRGTSLTIQCQVDSQVTMMFWYRQQPGQSLTLIATANQGSEATYESGFVIDKFPISRPNLTFSTLTVSNMSPEDSSIYLCSVGTAGNTIYFGEGSWLTVV.

In this sample, this clone turned up once. The rearrangement uses TRBV15 and TRBJ2-3, with D possibly matching TRBD2 (6 bases). CDR1 and CDR2 from the germline V gene are LNHNV and YYDKDF (reference sequence). The CDR3 is 17 amino acids. Between the trimmed V and J ends, which lost 2 bases and 4 bases, there was a span of 19 bases. The CDR3 spells CATSRMVAVRRADTQYF. CDR3 in DNA: TGTGCCACCAGCAGAATGGTAGCGGTCCGGCGCGCAGATACGCAGTATTTT.

The chain has TRBV2 and TRBJ1-4; TRBD1 is a possible D gene (6 bases). V shed 3 bases and J shed 8 bases, with 13 bases lying between them. Germline V gives CDR1 SNHLY, CDR2 FYNNEI. The CDR3 has 14 amino acids. In nucleotides, the CDR3 is TGTGCCAGCAGTGACTTTAGGGGGGACGAAAAACTGTTTTTT. Translation gives CASSDFRGDEKLFF. The full variable domain, completed using reference TRBV2 and TRBJ1-4, is EPEVTQTPSHQVTQMGQEVILRCVPISNHLYFYWYRQILGQKVEFLVSFYNNEISEKSEIFDDQFSVERPDGSNFTLKIRSTKLEDSAMYFCASSDFRGDEKLFFGSGTQLSVL.

V usage is TRBV3-1 (or the pseudogene TRBV3-2) and J usage is TRBJ1-2; a weak D match, TRBD1 (6 bases). Trimming took off 3 bases at V and 8 bases at J, with 19 bases between the two ends. Germline values: CDR1 LGHDT, CDR2 YNNKEL (reference sequence). There are 15 residues in the CDR3. The CDR3 bases are TGTGCCAGCAGCCACTTACAGGGAGGCTCTCGGGGCTACACCTTC. Translated, it gives CASSHLQGGSRGYTF.

J is TRBJ2-6 and V is TRBV5-1; no definite D call. The V and J ends lost 4 bases and 0 bases respectively, with 11 bases between them. The CDR3 extends over 16 amino acids. CDR1 and CDR2 (germline): SGHRS, YFSETQ. The CDR3 DNA reads TGCGCCAGCAGCCCACCGACGGACTCTGGGGCCAACGTCCTGACTTTC. Encoded protein: CASSPPTDSGANVLTF.

J is TRBJ2-1 and V is TRBV7-9; TRBD2 might be the D (6 bases). The germline V and J ends were trimmed by 2 bases and 6 bases, with 14 bases remaining between them. Germline CDR1 is SEHNR and CDR2 is FQNEAQ (reference sequence). The CDR3 consists of 15 residues. CDR3 bases: TGTGCCAGCAGCTTAACGGGAGAGAGGCTCAATGAGCAGTTCTTC. Protein: CASSLTGERLNEQFF.

This chain connects TRBV6-6 to TRBJ2-3; the D is unclear. Per the germline V gene, CDR1 is MNHNY and CDR2 is SVGAGI (reference sequence). CDR3 length: 16 residues. The V end was cut by 4 bases, the J end by 6 bases, with 20 bases between. This chain's CDR3 is CASSSTPRVDEDTQYF. The CDR3 DNA sequence: TGTGCCAGCAGTTCCACCCCCCGGGTGGACGAGGATACGCAGTATTTT.

The CDR3 DNA reads TGTGCCAGCAGCTTATCCGGACAGGTTTTCTATGGCTACACCTTC. This translates into CASSLSGQVFYGYTF. The rearrangement uses TRBV7-9 and TRBJ1-2, with 7 bases identical to TRBD1. Germline trimming cut 2 bases from V and 4 bases from J; bases unmatched to any gene: 7. The CDR3 runs 15 residues. Germline assignment: CDR1 SEHNR and CDR2 FQNEAQ (reference sequence).

This chain connects TRBV27 to TRBJ1-4, with D possibly being TRBD1 (5 bases). Germline lookup yields CDR1 MNHEY and CDR2 SMNVEV (reference sequence). The V end lost 5 bases, the J end lost 6 bases, and 16 bases lay between the germline ends. CDR3 length equals 15 residues. CDR3 sequence reads: CASSPGWGRYEKLFF. The CDR3 coding sequence is TGTGCCAGCAGTCCCGGATGGGGACGGTATGAAAAACTGTTTTTT. The entire variable domain, with the rest obtained from reference TRBV27 and TRBJ1-4, is as follows: EAQVTQNPRYLITVTGKKLTVTCSQNMNHEYMSWYRQDPGLGLRQIYYSMNVEVTDKGDVPEGYKVSRKEKRNFPLILESPSPNQTSLYFCASSPGWGRYEKLFFGSGTQLSVL.

The genes are TRBV9 and TRBJ2-7; 9 bases align to TRBD1. Per the germline V gene, CDR1 is SGDLS and CDR2 is YYNGEE. CDR3 length: 14 residues. Losses at the gene ends were 1 base for V and 5 bases for J; bases not matched to a gene: 4. The CDR3, as DNA: TGTGCCAGCAGCGTACGGGGACAGGGTAACGAGCAGTACTTC. Residues: CASSVRGQGNEQYF. Full variable domain (remainder filled in from reference TRBV9 and TRBJ2-7): DSGVTQTPKHLITATGQRVTLRCSPRSGDLSVYWYQQSLDQGLQFLIQYYNGEERAKGNILERFSAQQFPDLHSELNLSSLELGDSALYFCASSVRGQGNEQYFGPGTRLTVT.

The rearrangement uses TRBV5-4 and TRBJ1-2; D gene uncertain. CDR3 length: 13 residues. V was trimmed by 1 base and J by 2 bases, leaving 6 bases between them. The V gene's germline CDR1 is SGHNT and CDR2 YYREEE (reference sequence). CDR3 bases: TGTGCCAGCAGCTTGCCTGAGAACTATGGCTACACCTTC. This codes for CASSLPENYGYTF.

The V gene is TRBV2, the J gene TRBJ1-4; D is unclear. The ends were cut back, 8 bases at V and 0 bases at J, with 10 bases in the middle. The CDR3 has 14 residues. Germline V lookup: CDR1 SNHLY, CDR2 FYNNEI. CDR3 DNA sequence: TGTGCCAGCCGGGCAGCCACAACTAATGAAAAACTGTTTTTT. Its protein product is CASRAATTNEKLFF.

This clone was picked up a small number of times. This chain joins TRBV10-2 and TRBJ1-1; D not resolved. Germline V gene sequence: CDR1 WSHSY, CDR2 SAAADI. This CDR3 has 12 residues. V was pared by 9 bases and J by 1 base, with 9 bases between. The CDR3 protein is CASNFGNTEAFF. The CDR3 DNA reads TGCGCCAGTAACTTCGGGAACACTGAAGCTTTCTTT.

The chain uses TRBV7-8 and TRBJ1-5; D unclear. This CDR3 spans 14 amino acids. The germline CDR1 and CDR2 sequences are SGHVS and FQNEAQ. Trimming removed 7 bases at V and 4 bases at J, with 14 bases between. The DNA for the CDR3 is TGTGCCAGCACCCGTCTGAAGAGTAATCAGCCCCAGCATTTT. It encodes CASTRLKSNQPQHF.

This clone appeared a single time. The V gene is TRBV3-1 (or the pseudogene TRBV3-2), the J gene TRBJ1-3; D not resolved. V lost 2 bases to trimming and J lost 2 bases, with 1 base between them. Germline assignment: CDR1 LGHDT and CDR2 YNNKEL (reference sequence). The length of the CDR3 is 12 residues. The CDR3 nucleotides read TGTGCCAGCAGCCAACCTGGAAACACCATATATTTT. It encodes CASSQPGNTIYF.

The rearrangement uses TRBV6-5 and TRBJ1-4; D call uncertain. From germline, CDR1 is MNHEY and CDR2 SVGAGI. V dropped 10 bases and J dropped 7 bases, with 13 bases sitting between them. There are 12 residues in the CDR3. The CDR3 region is CATRLGFEKLFF. The CDR3 nucleotides are TGTGCCACCAGGTTGGGATTTGAAAAACTGTTTTTT.

The table lists this clone with a few counts. The CDR3 sequence is CARSLVMGYGYTF. The DNA for the CDR3 is TGTGCCAGAAGCTTGGTGATGGGGTATGGCTACACCTTC. The chain is built from TRBV5-3 and TRBJ1-2, with D unresolved. TRBV5-3 is filed as an ORF, its function uncertain. Trimming left V 0 bases short and J 5 bases short, with 8 bases between. The CDR3 sequence is 13 residues long.

The V and J genes are TRBV28 and TRBJ1-5, with a tentative D call TRBD1 (5 bases). Trimming pared 4 bases from V and 6 bases from J, leaving 13 bases between. This CDR3 comprises 14 residues. Germline CDR1 and CDR2: MDHEN and SYDVKM. CDR3 in DNA: TGTGCCAGCAGTTGGGGCGACGGCAGTCAGCCCCAGCATTTT. Amino acids: CASSWGDGSQPQHF.

J is TRBJ1-3 and V is TRBV7-6; D ambiguous. Germline V gene data show CDR1 as SGHVS and CDR2 as FNYEAQ. CDR3 length: 20 amino acids. V lost 1 base and J lost 1, with 23 bases in between. For the CDR3, the DNA is TGTGCCAGCAGCTTAGTTAAGTCGGGCCCGACTAGGGAGTCTGGAAACACCATATATTTT. Its protein product is CASSLVKSGPTRESGNTIYF.

Note on this clone: Other DNA sequences within the sample encode an identical CDR3. This sequence joins TRBV20-1 and TRBJ2-5; D gene uncertain. V was shortened by 3 bases and J by 1 base, with 3 bases between the two germline ends. This CDR3 is 11 amino acids long. Germline V gene sequence: CDR1 DFQATT, CDR2 SNEGSKA (reference sequence). CDR3 sequence (DNA): TGCAGTGCTAGCGGCCAAGAGACCCAGTACTTC. As protein: CSASGQETQYF.

This chain connects TRBV29-1 to TRBJ1-1, with unresolved D. Germline CDR1 and CDR2: SQVTM and ANQGSEA. The germline V and J ends were trimmed by 4 bases and 4 bases, with 13 bases remaining between them. This CDR3 has 13 residues. The chain's CDR3 is CSVVRVISTEAFF. Written as DNA, the CDR3 is TGCAGCGTTGTAAGGGTAATTAGCACTGAAGCTTTCTTT.

This chain connects TRBV6-5 to TRBJ2-7; D unclear. The germline gives CDR1 MNHEY, CDR2 SVGAGI. Trimming left V 5 bases short and J 0 bases short, with 8 bases between. The CDR3 is 13 residues long. CDR3 in amino acids: CASSKQSSYEQYF. The CDR3, as DNA: TGTGCCAGCAGTAAACAGTCCTCCTACGAGCAGTACTTC.

The chain employs TRBV3-1 (or the pseudogene TRBV3-2) and TRBJ2-7; D not resolved. Trimming pared 6 bases from V and 3 bases from J, leaving 9 bases between. The germline gives CDR1 LGHDT, CDR2 YNNKEL (reference sequence). The CDR3 is 12 residues long. CDR3 sequence: CASSNRIYEQYF. CDR3 sequence (DNA): TGTGCCAGCAGTAACAGAATCTACGAGCAGTACTTC.

The gene calls are TRBV30 and TRBJ1-2; D is possibly TRBD1 (5 bases). This CDR3 is 14 amino acids long. Deletions cut 4 bases from V and 2 bases from J, with 14 bases between. Germline assignment: CDR1 GTSNPN and CDR2 SVGIG (reference sequence). CDR3 amino acids: CAWTSMGPNYGYTF. CDR3 coding DNA: TGTGCCTGGACCTCCATGGGACCAAACTATGGCTACACCTTC.